A single sample is the source of the 13 T cell receptor beta chains below, sequenced in a study of T cells in Graves' hyperthyroidism and ophthalmopathy. It was RNA transcripts that yielded the amplified TCR beta CDR3 regions. Initially, a first-round RT-PCR of the TCR CDR3 employed the HTBI primer set. TCRdb reprocessed the multiplex PCR reads with MiXCR, giving one entry per CDR3 protein. The sample shows 650,000 to 750,000 distinct CDR3 sequences, 12% to 15% of them seen only once. Sequenced input: blood. Receptors originate from a woman younger than 30 with Graves' hyperthyroidism.

In this sample, this clonotype turned up many times. The chain combines TRBV29-1 with TRBJ2-5; 9 bases are a match to TRBD2. Germline trimming cut 3 bases from V and 2 bases from J; bases unmatched to any gene: 10. This CDR3 has 16 amino acids. Germline V gene data show CDR1 as SQVTM and CDR2 as ANQGSEA. The CDR3 sequence is CSVDRLAEKGQETQYF. The CDR3 DNA is TGCAGCGTTGATCGACTAGCGGAGAAGGGTCAAGAGACCCAGTACTTC.

This clonotype was detected many times. The rearrangement links TRBV18 to TRBJ1-6; a possible D gene is TRBD1 (5 bases). CDR1 is KGHSH, CDR2 LQKENI, per germline. The V gene lost 3 bases and the J gene lost 9 bases, with 12 bases spanning the gap. CDR3 length equals 14 residues. The CDR3: CASSPLGESSPLHF. The CDR3 DNA reads TGTGCCAGCTCACCGTTAGGGGAATCTTCACCCCTCCACTTT.

Ten or more counts support this clonotype. The V and J genes are TRBV30 and TRBJ2-1, with TRBD2 identical over 8 bases. Looked up from germline, CDR1 is GTSNPN and CDR2 is SVGIG (reference sequence). The CDR3 has 15 residues. The J segment lost 0 bases and the V segment lost 0 bases, leaving 1 base of the junction unmatched. The CDR3 bases are TGTGCCTGGAGTGTGGGGACTAGCTCCTACAATGAGCAGTTCTTC. Its translation: CAWSVGTSSYNEQFF.

This clonotype showed up many times. This chain joins TRBV30 and TRBJ2-3; D gene ambiguous. Trimming cost V 0 bases and J 6 bases, with 13 bases left between them. Germline lookup yields CDR1 GTSNPN and CDR2 SVGIG (reference sequence). The CDR3 runs 14 residues. DNA for the CDR3: TGTGCCTGGAGTGTGTCAGGCCCAAGGGATACGCAGTATTTT. Translation: CAWSVSGPRDTQYF.

This clonotype has only a few counts. The chain couples TRBV5-6 to TRBJ2-7; 7 nucleotides align to TRBD2. CDR3 size: 14 residues. CDR1 is SGHDT, CDR2 YYEEEE, per germline. V gave up 4 bases and J gave up 6 bases; unmatched junction bases: 10. The CDR3 DNA reads TGTGCCAGCAGCGAGGCGGGAGTACGGAGCGAGCAGTACTTC. As protein: CASSEAGVRSEQYF.

This clonotype was recorded at least ten times. This chain uses TRBV7-6 with TRBJ1-1, with D possibly being TRBD1 (6 bases). This CDR3 contains 14 residues. Germline V gene lookup returns CDR1 SGHVS and CDR2 FNYEAQ. The V end lost 1 base, the J end lost 4 bases, and 10 bases lay between the germline ends. The CDR3 nucleotides read TGTGCCAGCAGCTTAGAATGGGGGCCCACTGAAGCTTTCTTT. Its protein product is CASSLEWGPTEAFF.

This clonotype was seen many times. The chain uses TRBV11-3 and TRBJ2-1; TRBD2 agrees at 12 bases. Looked up from germline, CDR1 is SGHNT and CDR2 is YENEEA. J was trimmed by 7 bases and V by 4 bases; bases with no gene match: 8. The CDR3 is made up of 16 amino acids. Here the CDR3 reads CASSSQTSGRFNEQFF. In DNA form, the CDR3 reads TGTGCCAGCAGCTCCCAAACTAGCGGGAGGTTTAATGAGCAGTTCTTC.

The table lists this clonotype with a few counts. The chain joins TRBV24-1 to TRBJ1-4; 7 bases match TRBD1. Per germline, CDR1 KGHDR and CDR2 SFDVKD. CDR3 length: 14 amino acids. Germline trimming cut 5 bases from V and 3 bases from J; bases unmatched to any gene: 2. The CDR3 DNA is TGTGCCACCAGTGCAGGGGGGTCTAATGAAAAACTGTTTTTT. Translation: CATSAGGSNEKLFF.

This clonotype has ten or more counts. V is TRBV12-3 or TRBV12-4 and J is TRBJ1-1; 8 nucleotides match TRBD1. The CDR3 runs 15 residues. Trimming cost V 6 bases and J 8 bases; bases outside gene matches: 14. The CDR3 DNA reads TGTGCCAGCAGCGCCTACACCCAGGGGGCCGTCGAAGCTTTCTTT. It specifies CASSAYTQGAVEAFF.

This clonotype was counted ten times or more. This chain's CDR3 is CASSTNLPGGRYEKLFF. Here the CDR3 DNA reads TGTGCCAGCAGTACGAACCTCCCAGGGGGCCGGTATGAAAAACTGTTTTTT. The genes are TRBV27 and TRBJ1-4; 8 positions agree with TRBD1. The germline gives CDR1 MNHEY, CDR2 SMNVEV (reference sequence). V dropped 5 bases and J dropped 6; count of bases not matched to a gene: 14. The CDR3 is 17 residues long.

This clonotype has at least ten counts. J is TRBJ2-2 and V is TRBV2, with 9 bases matching TRBD2. V shed 11 bases, J shed 1 base, and the junction held 11 bases outside the gene matches. The CDR3 loop spans 16 amino acids. The germline V gene encodes CDR1 SNHLY and CDR2 FYNNEI. CDR3 bases: TGTGCCGGCCTATCGGAAGCGGGGGGGAACACCGGGGAGCTGTTTTTT. Protein product: CAGLSEAGGNTGELFF.

V and J are TRBV19 and TRBJ1-2, with a weak D call TRBD1 (5 bases). Germline loops: CDR1 LNHDA, CDR2 SQIVND (reference sequence). With 8 bases removed from V and 0 bases from J, the gap between germline ends came to 10 bases. CDR3 length: 13 residues. As DNA, the CDR3 is TGTGCCAGTGGAGGGGACGCTAACTATGGCTACACCTTC. Encoded protein: CASGGDANYGYTF.

This clonotype was counted at least ten times. V is TRBV20-1 and J is TRBJ2-7, with 10 bases that match TRBD2. The V segment lost 0 bases and the J segment 3 bases; nucleotides outside the gene matches: 8. CDR1 and CDR2 from the germline V gene are DFQATT and SNEGSKA (reference sequence). The CDR3 spans 16 residues. CDR3 nucleotides: TGCAGTGCTAGAGATACAGGACTAGCGGAGATCTACGAGCAGTACTTC. This sequence encodes CSARDTGLAEIYEQYF.